These 9 T cell receptor beta chains were all obtained from the same sample, sequenced in a study of cytomegalovirus exposure and HLA in healthy donors. Data came from immunoSEQ multiplex PCR; TCRdb stores just in-frame clones and leaves some out. The sample records 85,000 to 130,000 clones, about 85% being singletons. Source material: PBMCs. The source is a woman aged 18-35 years in good health and CMV-seropositive.

The chain combines TRBV6-1 with TRBJ1-1; a possible D gene is TRBD1 (6 bases). V gave up 1 base and J gave up 5 bases, with 17 bases separating them. This CDR3 contains 16 residues. The germline V gene encodes CDR1 MNHNS and CDR2 SASEGT. Written as DNA, the CDR3 is TGTGCCAGCAGTGAAGAGGGAACAGGGACGAGGACTGAAGCTTTCTTT. This gives the protein CASSEEGTGTRTEAFF.

For this clone: Other DNA sequences of this sample code for an identical CDR3. The chain uses TRBV5-4 and TRBJ2-7; 8 positions agree with TRBD1. V gave up 4 bases and J gave up 0 bases; unmatched junction bases: 3. Germline V gives CDR1 SGHNT, CDR2 YYREEE (reference sequence). The CDR3 has 14 residues. In DNA form, the CDR3 reads TGTGCCAGCAGCCTAGGACAGGGCTCCTACGAGCAGTACTTC. Translated: CASSLGQGSYEQYF.

This clone was detected only once. The chain joins TRBV7-9 to TRBJ2-1; a possible D gene is TRBD1 (6 bases). Trimming cost V 4 bases and J 7 bases, with 20 bases left between them. The germline gives CDR1 SEHNR, CDR2 FQNEAQ (reference sequence). The CDR3 runs 16 residues. The CDR3 DNA is TGTGCCAGCAGCTCGCCCAATGGGGGCCCCCGAAATGAGCAGTTCTTC. It yields the protein CASSSPNGGPRNEQFF. Looking up the rest from reference TRBV7-9 and TRBJ2-1 gives the full variable domain: DTGVSQNPRHKITKRGQNVTFRCDPISEHNRLYWYRQTLGQGPEFLTYFQNEAQLEKSRLLSDRFSAERPKGSFSTLEIQRTEQGDSAMYLCASSSPNGGPRNEQFFGPGTRLTVL.

The chain carries TRBV9 and TRBJ2-1, with D unclear. CDR3 length: 15 residues. Germline CDR1 is SGDLS and CDR2 is YYNGEE. V lost 1 base, J lost 0 bases, and 8 bases lay in between. The CDR3 coding sequence is TGTGCCAGCAGCGTATCGCAGGCCTCCTACAATGAGCAGTTCTTC. It codes for CASSVSQASYNEQFF.

This sequence joins TRBV4-3 and TRBJ2-5, with 14 nucleotides matching TRBD2. The V gene's germline CDR1 is LGHNA and CDR2 YSLEER. This CDR3 has 17 amino acids. The V and J ends lost 4 bases and 1 base, in that order; junction bases with no gene match: 5. The CDR3 nucleotides are TGCGCCAGCAGCCCAGGGACTAGCGGGGGCATCCAAGAGACCCAGTACTTC. It encodes CASSPGTSGGIQETQYF.

This chain links TRBV18 with TRBJ1-2; D gene uncertain. The CDR3 extends over 16 amino acids. V gave up 2 bases and J gave up 8 bases, with 21 bases separating them. Looked up from germline, CDR1 is KGHSH and CDR2 is LQKENI. CDR3 coding DNA: TGTGCCAGCTCACCAGTGCAGCCTCTTATGCTAGTCGGCTACACCTTC. Translated, it gives CASSPVQPLMLVGYTF.

This chain uses TRBV10-3 with TRBJ2-7; D perhaps matches TRBD1 (6 bases). Trimming removed 11 bases from V and 2 bases from J, with 25 bases in between. The CDR3 runs 16 residues. CDR1 is ENHRY, CDR2 SYGVKD, per germline. CDR3: CASADGTPDNPYEQYV. As DNA, the CDR3 is TGTGCCTCCGCAGATGGGACACCTGATAATCCCTACGAGCAGTACGTC.

This clone was seen more than once but under ten times. The rearrangement uses TRBV2 and TRBJ2-1; unclear D gene. The CDR3 runs 12 residues. The germline V gene encodes CDR1 SNHLY and CDR2 FYNNEI. V lost 3 bases, J lost 5 bases, and 5 bases lay in between. The CDR3 DNA sequence: TGTGCCAGCAGTGACGGTAACAATGAGCAGTTCTTC. This sequence encodes CASSDGNNEQFF.

The table lists this clone with a few counts. The J gene is TRBJ1-1, the V gene TRBV27; D is perhaps TRBD1 (5 bases). Trimming shortened V by 3 bases and J by 1 base, and 6 bases separated the two germline ends. This CDR3 is built from 13 residues. Germline CDR1 reads MNHEY; CDR2 reads SMNVEV (reference sequence). In DNA form, the CDR3 reads TGTGCCAGCAGTTTTGACAGGAACACTGAAGCTTTCTTT. Protein: CASSFDRNTEAFF.